A single T cell receptor beta chain is shown here with its context. Its cognate antigen is unknown. The entry originates in a study of OX40 agonist ivuxolimab in advanced cancers. Study in general: The study treated patients with ivuxolimab, an agonistic anti-OX40 (CD134) antibody. Partial response was recorded in three patients: one hepatocellular carcinoma and two cutaneous melanoma cases. Study-level results: Compared with others, partial responders at 0.1-3.0 mg/kg displayed clonal expansion among the lowest.

Repertoires were generated with immunoSEQ multiplex PCR, while TCRdb's copy carries only in-frame clones and drops some. Of about 40,000 clones listed, around 87% are singletons. Trimming took 1 base from V and 0 from J, leaving 10 bases between them. The CDR3 consists of 15 residues. Germline V CDR1 and CDR2: SGHVS, FNYEAQ. This receptor was obtained from an adult with an advanced solid tumor such as melanoma, head and neck, liver or kidney cancer. This rearrangement joins TRBV7-6 to TRBJ2-7, with D tentatively TRBD1 (5 bases). The sample was CD4+ or CD8+ T cells sorted from blood, taken in a trial of the OX40 agonist ivuxolimab. The DNA of the CDR3 is TGTGCCAGCAGCTTAGTTAGCAGGGCCTCCTACGAGCAGTACTTC. Translation gives CASSLVSRASYEQYF.